These 14 T cell receptor beta chains share one sample of origin, sequenced in a study of OX40 agonist ivuxolimab in advanced cancers. The data were produced by immunoSEQ multiplex PCR, yet TCRdb's version contains in-frame clones alone and is incomplete. Here the sample spans 65,000 to 70,000 clones, over 75% being singletons. The sample in question was CD4+ or CD8+ T cells sorted from blood, obtained in a trial of the OX40 agonist ivuxolimab. These receptors were obtained from an adult with an advanced solid tumor such as melanoma, head and neck, liver or kidney cancer.

DNA of the CDR3: TGTGCCAGCAGCTTAAACGTAGATACGCAGTATTTT. Protein sequence: CASSLNVDTQYF. The chain combines TRBV11-2 with TRBJ2-3; D not resolved. The CDR3 runs 12 residues. Trimming took off 2 bases at V and 5 bases at J, with 5 bases between the two ends. Germline lookup yields CDR1 SGHAT and CDR2 FQNNGV.

V is TRBV6-1 and J is TRBJ1-2; D unclear. The CDR3 sequence is 11 residues long. Deletions cut 8 bases from V and 5 bases from J, with 9 bases between. CDR1 MNHNS and CDR2 SASEGT come from the germline V gene. The CDR3, as DNA: TGTGCCAGCTCAGGTACTTATGGCTACACCTTC. It encodes CASSGTYGYTF.

This chain links TRBV6-5 with TRBJ1-6; D remains ambiguous. This CDR3 region has 13 residues. The V gene lost 6 bases and the J gene lost 6 bases, with 9 bases spanning the gap. Germline assignment: CDR1 MNHEY and CDR2 SVGAGI. The CDR3 reads CASRVDVNSPLHF. CDR3 DNA sequence: TGTGCCAGCAGAGTGGACGTTAATTCACCCCTCCACTTT.

V and J are TRBV7-2 and TRBJ2-5, with 12 bases identical to TRBD1. The CDR3 has 17 residues. Germline V gene sequence: CDR1 SGHTA, CDR2 FQGNSA. Unmatched junction bases numbered 11, after V lost 5 bases and J lost 4 bases. The CDR3 loop reads CASSHGRGTGGGETQYF. The CDR3 DNA reads as TGTGCCAGCAGCCATGGACGTGGGACAGGGGGCGGAGAGACCCAGTACTTC.

The rearrangement joins TRBV10-1 to TRBJ2-6; D may be TRBD1 or TRBD2 (7 bases each). This CDR3 has 17 amino acids. Germline assignment: CDR1 WNHNN and CDR2 SYGVQD (reference sequence). The ends were cut back, 2 bases at V and 0 bases at J, with 11 bases in the middle. The CDR3 bases are TGCGCCAGCAGTGAGAGCAGGGGGGGCTCTGGGGCCAACGTCCTGACTTTC. As protein: CASSESRGGSGANVLTF.

The CDR3 is CASSQEKGAWDRPYEQYF. For the CDR3, the DNA is TGTGCCAGCAGCCAAGAGAAGGGCGCCTGGGACAGACCCTACGAGCAGTACTTC. V usage is TRBV14 and J usage is TRBJ2-7; 7 nucleotides line up with TRBD1. CDR3 length: 18 amino acids. Germline V lookup: CDR1 SGHDN, CDR2 FVKESK. The ends lost 0 bases at V and 2 bases at J; junction bases unmatched: 13.

In DNA form, the CDR3 reads TGTGCCAGCAGCTTACTAGCGGGGGGGAAAGAGACCCAGTACTTC. It translates to CASSLLAGGKETQYF. This chain joins TRBV11-2 and TRBJ2-5, with TRBD2 matching 12 bases. CDR1 and CDR2 (germline): SGHAT, FQNNGV. The CDR3 has 15 amino acids. Unmatched junction bases numbered 1, after V lost 2 bases and J lost 3 bases.

The chain has TRBV18 and TRBJ2-7; D not resolved. The CDR3 sequence is 15 residues long. CDR1 and CDR2 from the germline V gene are KGHSH and LQKENI. V was cut by 0 bases and J by 3 bases, with 12 bases left in between. CDR3 protein: CASSPPRNLGYEQYF. In nucleotides, the CDR3 is TGTGCCAGCTCACCACCGCGGAACTTAGGCTACGAGCAGTACTTC.

V is TRBV27 and J is TRBJ1-6, with 8 bases that match TRBD1. With V trimmed by 5 bases and J by 6 bases, 3 bases remained unmatched. This CDR3 has 14 residues. Germline assignment: CDR1 MNHEY and CDR2 SMNVEV (reference sequence). For the CDR3, the DNA is TGTGCCAGCAGTCTGGGACAGGTTAATTCACCCCTCCACTTT. It specifies CASSLGQVNSPLHF.

The CDR3 sequence is CASRGGASNQPQHF. The CDR3, as DNA: TGTGCCAGCAGAGGGGGGGCTAGCAATCAGCCCCAGCATTTT. The chain employs TRBV2 and TRBJ1-5; weak D call: TRBD1 (6 bases). Germline lookup yields CDR1 SNHLY and CDR2 FYNNEI. Between the trimmed V and J ends, which lost 6 bases and 0 bases, there was a span of 9 bases. The CDR3 is 14 amino acids. The full variable domain, its missing parts supplied by reference TRBV2 and TRBJ1-5, is EPEVTQTPSHQVTQMGQEVILRCVPISNHLYFYWYRQILGQKVEFLVSFYNNEISEKSEIFDDQFSVERPDGSNFTLKIRSTKLEDSAMYFCASRGGASNQPQHFGDGTRLSIL.

V gene TRBV7-9 combines with J gene TRBJ1-5, with D possibly matching TRBD1 (5 bases). The germline CDR1 and CDR2 sequences are SEHNR and FQNEAQ (reference sequence). The CDR3 loop spans 14 amino acids. V shed 5 bases and J shed 5 bases, with 13 bases lying between them. Here the CDR3 DNA reads TGTGCCAGCAGCGTCTCCGGGACGTATCAGCCCCAGCATTTT. This sequence encodes CASSVSGTYQPQHF.

The chain carries TRBV13 and TRBJ2-7; maybe TRBD2 (5 bases). The germline V and J ends were trimmed by 2 bases and 3 bases, with 8 bases remaining between them. Germline values: CDR1 PRHDT, CDR2 FYEKMQ (reference sequence). The CDR3 spans 13 residues. CDR3 sequence (DNA): TGTGCCAGCAGCTTATTCCGGGGCTACGAGCAGTACTTC. Its protein is CASSLFRGYEQYF.

V usage is TRBV29-1 and J usage is TRBJ1-2, with D possibly TRBD1 on 5 matching bases. Germline loops: CDR1 SQVTM, CDR2 ANQGSEA. The ends were cut back, 7 bases at V and 4 bases at J, with 10 bases in the middle. There are 11 residues in the CDR3. The CDR3 nucleotides read TGCAGCGCACTGACAGCCTATGGCTACACCTTC. Its translation is CSALTAYGYTF.

The chain combines TRBV7-2 with TRBJ1-1; the D gene is possibly TRBD1 (6 bases). Looked up from germline, CDR1 is SGHTA and CDR2 is FQGNSA. Between the trimmed V and J ends, which lost 1 base and 1 base, there was a span of 7 bases. CDR3 size: 14 residues. The CDR3 nucleotides read TGTGCCAGCAGCTTAGAACAGGGGAACACTGAAGCTTTCTTT. It codes for CASSLEQGNTEAFF.